Listed here are 4 T cell receptor beta chains from one sample, sequenced in a study of T cell repertoires and HLA-DP antigens. Label represents: CD137+ CD4 T cells sorted after culture with HeLa expressing allogeneic HLA-DP. Cells were stimulated with HeLa cells transduced with HLA-DPA1/DPB1, HLA-DM, invariant chain and CD80. HeLa cells expressing allogeneic DPB1 restimulated the approximately 15-day-expanded CD4+ cells for approximately 24 h. Generated by immunoSEQ multiplex PCR, the TCRdb table keeps only in-frame clones and is missing some. The sample lists around 820 clones, about half occurring once. The sample taken for sequencing was alloreactive CD137+ CD4+ T cells from cultured PBMCs. Regarding subset: CD137+ CD4+ cells sorted after less than 25 h restimulation with the allogeneic HLA-DP-expressing HeLa cells. Receptor source: a man aged 55 to 70 in good health and CMV-seronegative.

By its share, this clone is medium-sized. The chain employs TRBV28 and TRBJ2-7; possibly TRBD1 for D (6 bases). Trimming left V 3 bases short and J 6 bases short, with 21 bases between. In germline, CDR1 is MDHEN, CDR2 SYDVKM. The CDR3 consists of 16 residues. The CDR3 reads CASSFPRVTGQSEQYF. In DNA form, the CDR3 reads TGTGCCAGCAGTTTCCCCAGGGTGACAGGACAGAGCGAGCAGTACTTC. Filled out from reference TRBV28 and TRBJ2-7, the complete variable domain reads DVKVTQSSRYLVKRTGEKVFLECVQDMDHENMFWYRQDPGLGLRLIYFSYDVKMKEKGDIPEGYSVSREKKERFSLILESASTNQTSMYLCASSFPRVTGQSEQYFGPGTRLTVT.

The chain couples TRBV11-2 to TRBJ2-3; possible D gene TRBD1, 5 bases. This CDR3 contains 12 residues. The germline V and J ends were trimmed by 4 bases and 6 bases, with 8 bases remaining between them. The germline CDR1 and CDR2 sequences are SGHAT and FQNNGV. The CDR3 DNA is TGTGCCAGCAGCTCCGCAGGGGATACGCAGTATTTT. This encodes CASSSAGDTQYF.

The V and J genes are TRBV7-9 and TRBJ1-6; weak D call: TRBD1 (6 bases). CDR3 length equals 12 residues. Germline V lookup: CDR1 SEHNR, CDR2 FQNEAQ (reference sequence). Trimming removed 11 bases from V and 11 bases from J, with 16 bases in between. The CDR3 DNA follows: TGTGCCGTGGGGAGGGGGAAGGCACCCCTCCACTTT. Protein product: CAVGRGKAPLHF.

The V and J genes are TRBV30 and TRBJ2-1; TRBD2 matches at 8 bases. V trimming: 1 base; J trimming: 6 bases; junction bases outside the gene matches: 5. Germline V gene sequence: CDR1 GTSNPN, CDR2 SVGIG (reference sequence). The CDR3 spans 14 residues. The CDR3 DNA follows: TGTGCCTGGAGTGACAGCGGGAGAGGCAATGAGCAGTTCTTC. Translated: CAWSDSGRGNEQFF.